The 28 T cell receptor beta chains listed next were all sequenced from one sample in a study of blood T cell repertoires in COVID-19. The repertoire was sequenced with immunoSEQ multiplex PCR; TCRdb's copy has only in-frame clones and lacks some. The profile shows almost 350,000 clones, roughly nine tenths of them singletons. The sequencing input was peripheral blood. The receptor source for this set is a woman aged 55 to 70 with COVID-19, enrolled during active disease.

This rearrangement joins TRBV5-6 to TRBJ1-3, with 7 bases identical to TRBD1. Unmatched junction bases numbered 6, after V lost 2 bases and J lost 4 bases. This CDR3 has 15 residues. Germline V gene sequence: CDR1 SGHDT, CDR2 YYEEEE. CDR3 coding DNA: TGTGCCAGCAGCTTCAGACAGGGCGGCGGAAACACCATATATTTT. Translation: CASSFRQGGGNTIYF.

The chain couples TRBV7-2 to TRBJ1-2; maybe TRBD1 (6 bases). Germline values: CDR1 SGHTA, CDR2 FQGNSA. The CDR3 is 15 amino acids. The DNA of the CDR3 is TGTGCTTGTCAACAGGGCCCCGCTCGACGGGATGGCTACACCTTC. Its translation: CACQQGPARRDGYTF. Full variable domain (outside the CDR3, taken from reference TRBV7-2 and TRBJ1-2): GAGVSQSPSNKVTEKGKDVELRCDPISGHTALYWYRQSLGQGLEFLIYFQGNSAPDKSGLPSDRFSAERTGGSVSTLTIQRTQQEDSAVYLCACQQGPARRDGYTFGSGTRLTVV.

This chain joins TRBV7-9 and TRBJ2-1; 8 bases are shared with TRBD1. CDR3 size: 16 residues. Germline values: CDR1 SEHNR, CDR2 FQNEAQ (reference sequence). Trimming cost V 3 bases and J 0 bases; bases outside gene matches: 4. The CDR3 DNA is TGTGCCAGCAGCTTCAGGGGGCAGAGCTCCTACAATGAGCAGTTCTTC. This encodes CASSFRGQSSYNEQFF.

This chain joins TRBV27 and TRBJ1-4; no definite D call. This CDR3 region has 13 residues. Looked up from germline, CDR1 is MNHEY and CDR2 is SMNVEV (reference sequence). Trimming pared 5 bases from V and 7 bases from J, leaving 11 bases between. The CDR3 bases are TGTGCCAGCAGTGTTCGACAACTTGAAAAACTGTTTTTT. Translated, it gives CASSVRQLEKLFF.

J is TRBJ2-4 and V is TRBV7-3; perhaps TRBD2 as D (5 bases). V was cut by 2 bases and J by 5 bases, with 16 bases left in between. The CDR3 extends over 16 amino acids. Germline CDR1 and CDR2: SGHTA and FQGTGA. For the CDR3, the DNA is TGTGCCAGCAGCTTACGCGCTGGAGAGGGCGAAAACATTCAGTACTTC. This gives the protein CASSLRAGEGENIQYF.

The chain has TRBV4-1 and TRBJ1-1, with TRBD1 matching over 7 bases. V gave up 4 bases and J gave up 4 bases; unmatched junction bases: 6. This CDR3 comprises 14 residues. The germline CDR1 and CDR2 sequences are MGHRA and YSYEKL. CDR3 DNA: TGCGCCAGCAGCCCACAGACAGGGTTCACTGAAGCTTTCTTT. Translation: CASSPQTGFTEAFF.

The chain links TRBV7-9 to TRBJ2-5, with a weak D call TRBD2 (6 bases). Looked up from germline, CDR1 is SEHNR and CDR2 is FQNEAQ (reference sequence). This CDR3 is 18 amino acids long. Trimming removed 5 bases from V and 1 base from J, with 23 bases in between. The CDR3 DNA is TGTGCCAGCAGCCATCCTATTCCGGGACTCTCAAGCCAAGAGACCCAGTACTTC. Amino acids: CASSHPIPGLSSQETQYF.

The V call is TRBV7-2, the J call TRBJ1-2; D perhaps matches TRBD1 (5 bases). This CDR3 spans 14 amino acids. V shed 3 bases and J shed 2 bases, with 10 bases lying between them. Germline CDR1 and CDR2: SGHTA and FQGNSA. The CDR3 sequence is CASSFNPGNYGYTF. Here the CDR3 DNA reads TGTGCCAGCAGCTTTAATCCAGGGAACTATGGCTACACCTTC.

This clone was picked up many times. The chain combines TRBV6-1 with TRBJ2-7, with TRBD1 matching over 7 bases. Germline values: CDR1 MNHNS, CDR2 SASEGT. The V and J ends lost 3 bases and 3 bases, in that order; junction bases with no gene match: 2. CDR3 length equals 13 residues. CDR3 sequence: CASSEGQIYEQYF. The DNA of the CDR3 is TGTGCCAGCAGTGAGGGACAGATCTACGAGCAGTACTTC.

The chain carries TRBV7-2 and TRBJ2-7; TRBD2 might be the D (6 bases). Germline CDR1 and CDR2: SGHTA and FQGNSA. This CDR3 contains 15 residues. Trimming left V 0 bases short and J 6 bases short, with 15 bases between. DNA of the CDR3: TGTGCCAGCAGCTTAGCAGGCGGAGGGGTTTCCGAGCAGTACTTC. Its protein product is CASSLAGGGVSEQYF.

On this clone itself: Distinct nucleotide sequences in the sample also encode this CDR3. CDR3 sequence reads: CASSPQGGGTEAFF. CDR3 DNA sequence: TGCGCCAGCAGCCCCCAAGGCGGGGGCACTGAAGCTTTCTTT. The V call is TRBV5-1, the J call TRBJ1-1; D is possibly TRBD1 (5 bases). The CDR3 length is 14 residues. CDR1 is SGHRS, CDR2 YFSETQ, per germline. Trimming removed 4 bases at V and 4 bases at J, with 14 bases between. The whole variable domain, remainder taken from reference TRBV5-1 and TRBJ1-1, is KAGVTQTPRYLIKTRGQQVTLSCSPISGHRSVSWYQQTPGQGLQFLFEYFSETQRNKGNFPGRFSGRQFSNSRSEMNVSTLELGDSALYLCASSPQGGGTEAFFGQGTRLTVV.

This chain links TRBV9 with TRBJ2-7, with 7 bases fitting TRBD1. Germline trimming cut 5 bases from V and 2 bases from J; bases unmatched to any gene: 10. Per the germline V gene, CDR1 is SGDLS and CDR2 is YYNGEE. The length of the CDR3 is 15 residues. CDR3 in DNA: TGTGCCAGCAGTGAGGGGGCCTTATCCCCCTACGAGCAGTACTTC. Translating it yields CASSEGALSPYEQYF.

V usage is TRBV3-1 (or the pseudogene TRBV3-2) and J usage is TRBJ2-2, with 11 bases that match TRBD1. Germline V gene sequence: CDR1 LGHDT, CDR2 YNNKEL (reference sequence). This CDR3 contains 16 residues. V gave up 6 bases and J gave up 7 bases; unmatched junction bases: 10. The CDR3 sequence is CASRSWGQGDVGELFF. For the CDR3, the DNA is TGTGCCAGCAGGTCGTGGGGACAGGGGGATGTCGGGGAGCTGTTTTTT.

The V call is TRBV2, the J call TRBJ1-2, with TRBD1 as a possible D gene (5 bases). CDR3 length: 13 amino acids. V was shortened by 6 bases and J by 6 bases, with 14 bases between the two germline ends. Germline lookup yields CDR1 SNHLY and CDR2 FYNNEI. The CDR3 DNA sequence: TGTGCCAGCAGGGGATTCAGGGCGGATGGCTACACCTTC. Translating gives CASRGFRADGYTF. The full variable domain, in which reference TRBV2 and TRBJ1-2 provide the parts outside the CDR3, is EPEVTQTPSHQVTQMGQEVILRCVPISNHLYFYWYRQILGQKVEFLVSFYNNEISEKSEIFDDQFSVERPDGSNFTLKIRSTKLEDSAMYFCASRGFRADGYTFGSGTRLTVV.

The genes are TRBV15 and TRBJ1-1; D possibly corresponds to TRBD1 (5 bases). This CDR3 contains 15 residues. Trimming shortened V by 1 base and J by 11 bases, and 20 bases separated the two germline ends. Germline V lookup: CDR1 LNHNV, CDR2 YYDKDF (reference sequence). The CDR3 loop reads CATSRGGGGGMAAFF. The CDR3, as DNA: TGTGCCACCAGCAGAGGGGGGGGAGGAGGTATGGCGGCTTTCTTT. The variable domain in full, with the rest retrieved from reference TRBV15 and TRBJ1-1, is DAMVIQNPRYQVTQFGKPVTLSCSQTLNHNVMYWYQQKSSQAPKLLFHYYDKDFNNEADTPDNFQSRRPNTSFCFLDIRSPGLGDTAMYLCATSRGGGGGMAAFFGQGTRLTVV.

This clone showed up just once. This chain connects TRBV28 to TRBJ1-5; D may be TRBD1 (5 bases). The CDR3 runs to 16 residues. Trimming took off 6 bases at V and 6 bases at J, with 21 bases between the two ends. In germline, CDR1 is MDHEN, CDR2 SYDVKM. The CDR3 is CASSPWSKGFGQPQHF. The CDR3 region has the DNA TGTGCCAGCAGCCCTTGGTCTAAGGGGTTCGGTCAGCCCCAGCATTTT.

V gene TRBV19 combines with J gene TRBJ1-2; no firm D call. Germline V gene data show CDR1 as LNHDA and CDR2 as SQIVND (reference sequence). Trimming removed 7 bases from V and 8 bases from J, with 29 bases in between. This CDR3 is 17 amino acids long. The CDR3 DNA reads as TGTGCCAGTACTGAGCCTAACCAACGTATCTTCGGAGGGGGCTACACCTTC. Translating it yields CASTEPNQRIFGGGYTF. The entire variable domain, with the rest obtained from reference TRBV19 and TRBJ1-2, is as follows: DGGITQSPKYLFRKEGQNVTLSCEQNLNHDAMYWYRQDPGQGLRLIYYSQIVNDFQKGDIAEGYSVSREKKESFPLTVTSAQKNPTAFYLCASTEPNQRIFGGGYTFGSGTRLTVV.

The chain carries TRBV29-1 and TRBJ1-6; TRBD1 is a possible D gene (5 bases). Between the trimmed V and J ends, which lost 4 bases and 10 bases, there was a span of 14 bases. The germline V gene has CDR1 SQVTM and CDR2 ANQGSEA. The CDR3 totals 13 residues. Written as DNA, the CDR3 is TGCAGCGTTGGGGAGGGGAAAGTCTCACCCCTCCACTTT. Amino acid sequence: CSVGEGKVSPLHF. Based on the CDR3 plus reference TRBV29-1 and TRBJ1-6, the full variable domain is SAVISQKPSRDICQRGTSLTIQCQVDSQVTMMFWYRQQPGQSLTLIATANQGSEATYESGFVIDKFPISRPNLTFSTLTVSNMSPEDSSIYLCSVGEGKVSPLHFGNGTRLTVT.

The rearrangement links TRBV29-1 to TRBJ1-2; 7 bases match TRBD1. Per germline, CDR1 SQVTM and CDR2 ANQGSEA. This CDR3 has 13 amino acids. Losses at the gene ends were 7 bases for V and 9 bases for J; bases not matched to a gene: 14. CDR3 bases: TGCAGCGCAAAAACCACGGACAGGCGGAGCTACACCTTC. It is translated as CSAKTTDRRSYTF.

This clone was seen just once. CDR3 in DNA: TGTGCCAGCAGTTACTCGGGGACAGAGAACACTGAAGCTTTCTTT. Encoded protein: CASSYSGTENTEAFF. The rearrangement links TRBV6-5 to TRBJ1-1; 7 bases agree with TRBD1. V lost 0 bases to trimming and J lost 1 base; unmatched junction nucleotides: 2. This CDR3 spans 15 amino acids. Germline V gene data show CDR1 as MNHEY and CDR2 as SVGAGI.

This clone has only one observation. The genes are TRBV11-2 and TRBJ1-2; D remains unclear. The V gene's germline CDR1 is SGHAT and CDR2 FQNNGV. This CDR3 comprises 13 residues. Trimming pared 1 base from V and 4 bases from J, leaving 7 bases between. The CDR3 reads CASSLGRPYGYTF. CDR3 bases: TGTGCCAGCAGCTTAGGGAGGCCCTATGGCTACACCTTC. Variable domain in full (rest from reference TRBV11-2 and TRBJ1-2): EAGVAQSPRYKIIEKRQSVAFWCNPISGHATLYWYQQILGQGPKLLIQFQNNGVVDDSQLPKDRFSAERLKGVDSTLKIQPAKLEDSAVYLCASSLGRPYGYTFGSGTRLTVV.

The genes are TRBV11-2 and TRBJ1-5; 7 nucleotides match TRBD1. This CDR3 has 15 residues. Germline V gene lookup returns CDR1 SGHAT and CDR2 FQNNGV. V lost 2 bases, J lost 0 bases, and 1 base stayed unmatched. CDR3 in amino acids: CASSLRQGSNQPQHF. For the CDR3, the DNA is TGTGCCAGCAGCTTAAGACAGGGTAGCAATCAGCCCCAGCATTTT.

V is TRBV3-1 (or the pseudogene TRBV3-2) and J is TRBJ2-2; D call uncertain. The V end was cut by 2 bases, the J end by 5 bases, with 3 bases between. Germline V gene data show CDR1 as LGHDT and CDR2 as YNNKEL (reference sequence). The CDR3 runs to 12 residues. As DNA, the CDR3 is TGTGCCAGCAGCCAACGTACCGGGGAGCTGTTTTTT. Translation gives CASSQRTGELFF.

The chain recombines TRBV5-1 with TRBJ1-1, with D possibly being TRBD1 (5 bases). This CDR3 is built from 16 residues. The V end was cut by 0 bases, the J end by 5 bases, with 17 bases between. CDR1 and CDR2 from the germline V gene are SGHRS and YFSETQ. The CDR3 DNA is TGCGCCAGCAGCTTGGATGTGCGGGGCTCTGGAACTGAAGCTTTCTTT. The encoded protein is CASSLDVRGSGTEAFF.

V usage is TRBV19 and J usage is TRBJ1-2; 11 nucleotides agree with TRBD1. Germline V gives CDR1 LNHDA, CDR2 SQIVND (reference sequence). This CDR3 has 15 residues. The ends lost 7 bases at V and 5 bases at J; junction bases unmatched: 9. Written as DNA, the CDR3 is TGTGCCAGTACCGACACCGGGACAGGGGGATATGGCTACACCTTC. Its translation: CASTDTGTGGYGYTF.

The rearrangement uses TRBV18 and TRBJ1-5, with D possibly TRBD1 on 5 matching bases. This CDR3 has 13 residues. With 3 bases removed from V and 5 bases from J, the gap between germline ends came to 8 bases. CDR1 and CDR2 from the germline V gene are KGHSH and LQKENI. CDR3 sequence (DNA): TGTGCCAGCTCACCCTCGACAGATCAGCCCCAGCATTTT. Translated, it gives CASSPSTDQPQHF.

J is TRBJ1-5 and V is TRBV2; a possible D gene is TRBD1 (5 bases). This CDR3 is built from 14 residues. Germline V gene lookup returns CDR1 SNHLY and CDR2 FYNNEI. Trimming left V 1 base short and J 6 bases short, with 10 bases between. The CDR3 region is CASSEVSGGQPQHF. The CDR3 DNA is TGTGCCAGCAGTGAAGTATCGGGGGGTCAGCCCCAGCATTTT.

CDR3: CASSLGQGRTGELFF. DNA for the CDR3: TGTGCCAGCAGCCTAGGACAGGGACGCACCGGGGAGCTGTTTTTT. The J gene is TRBJ2-2, the V gene TRBV9; 8 bases fit TRBD1. This CDR3 is built from 15 residues. Germline V gene lookup returns CDR1 SGDLS and CDR2 YYNGEE. V was clipped by 4 bases and J by 4 bases; unmatched bases: 6.